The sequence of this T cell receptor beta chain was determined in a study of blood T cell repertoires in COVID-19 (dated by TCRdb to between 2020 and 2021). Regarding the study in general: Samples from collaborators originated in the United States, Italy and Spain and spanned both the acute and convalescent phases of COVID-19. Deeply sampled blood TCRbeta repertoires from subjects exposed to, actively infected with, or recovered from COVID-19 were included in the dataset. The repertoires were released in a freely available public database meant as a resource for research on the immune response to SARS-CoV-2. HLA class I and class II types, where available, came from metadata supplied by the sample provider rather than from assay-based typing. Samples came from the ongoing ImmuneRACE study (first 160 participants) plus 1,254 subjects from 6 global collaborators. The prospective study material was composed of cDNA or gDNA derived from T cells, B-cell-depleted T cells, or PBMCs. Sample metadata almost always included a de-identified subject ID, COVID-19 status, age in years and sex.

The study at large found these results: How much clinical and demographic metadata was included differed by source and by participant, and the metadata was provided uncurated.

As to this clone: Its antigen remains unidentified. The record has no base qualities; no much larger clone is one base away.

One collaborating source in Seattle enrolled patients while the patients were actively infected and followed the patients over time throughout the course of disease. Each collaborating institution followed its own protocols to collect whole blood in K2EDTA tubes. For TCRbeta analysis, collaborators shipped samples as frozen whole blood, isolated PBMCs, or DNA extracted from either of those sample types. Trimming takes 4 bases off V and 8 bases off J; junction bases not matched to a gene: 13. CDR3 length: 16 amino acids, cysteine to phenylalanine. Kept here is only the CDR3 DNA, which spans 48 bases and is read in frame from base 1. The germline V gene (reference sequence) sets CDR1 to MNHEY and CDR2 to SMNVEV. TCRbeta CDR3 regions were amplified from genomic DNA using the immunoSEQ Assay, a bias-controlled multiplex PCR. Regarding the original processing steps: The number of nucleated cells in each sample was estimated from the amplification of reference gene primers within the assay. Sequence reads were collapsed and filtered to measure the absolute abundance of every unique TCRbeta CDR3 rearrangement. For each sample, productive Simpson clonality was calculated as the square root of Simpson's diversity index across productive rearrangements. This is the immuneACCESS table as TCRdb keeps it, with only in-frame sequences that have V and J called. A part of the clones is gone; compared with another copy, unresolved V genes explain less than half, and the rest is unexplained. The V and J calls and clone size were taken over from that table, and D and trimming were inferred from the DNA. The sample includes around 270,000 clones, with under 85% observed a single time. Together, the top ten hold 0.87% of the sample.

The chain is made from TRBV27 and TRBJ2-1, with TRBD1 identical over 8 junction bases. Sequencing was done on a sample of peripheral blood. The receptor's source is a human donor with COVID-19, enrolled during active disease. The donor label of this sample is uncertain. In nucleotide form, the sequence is TGTGCCAGCAGTTCCCCCGCCCGGACAGGGCGCGATGAGCAGTTCTTC. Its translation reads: CASSSPARTGRDEQFF.